The 3 T cell receptor beta chains presented below share a single source sample, sequenced in a study of cytomegalovirus exposure and HLA in healthy donors. Primers included in the PCR were 60 Vbeta and 13 Jbeta primers. Measured with immunoSEQ multiplex PCR; TCRdb has only the in-frame clones, and not every one. Of about 190,000 clones listed, approximately 86% are singletons. Sample: PBMCs. The receptors originated from a woman in her 30s in good health and CMV-seronegative.

This chain joins TRBV11-1 and TRBJ2-7; 14 nucleotides line up with TRBD2. From germline, CDR1 is SGHAT and CDR2 FQDESV (reference sequence). V was pared by 7 bases and J by 0 bases, with 8 bases of the junction left unmatched. The CDR3 extends over 17 amino acids. The CDR3 DNA is TGTGCCAGCACGGCAGGACTAGCGGGAGGTAGCTCCTACGAGCAGTACTTC. Its translation: CASTAGLAGGSSYEQYF.

This chain joins TRBV7-8 and TRBJ1-1; unclear D gene. Between the trimmed V and J ends, which lost 0 bases and 1 base, there was a span of 6 bases. CDR1 SGHVS and CDR2 FQNEAQ come from the germline V gene. CDR3 length: 14 residues. In DNA, the CDR3 is TGTGCCAGCAGCTTAGCCCTAAGGAACACTGAAGCTTTCTTT. This codes for CASSLALRNTEAFF.

The rearrangement joins TRBV5-1 to TRBJ2-6; possible D gene TRBD2, 6 bases. The germline gives CDR1 SGHRS, CDR2 YFSETQ. Trimming pared 0 bases from V and 0 bases from J, leaving 19 bases between. The CDR3 has 20 residues. CDR3: CASSLVLGGSPNSGANVLTF. The CDR3 DNA reads TGCGCCAGCAGCTTGGTGTTGGGGGGTAGTCCTAACTCTGGGGCCAACGTCCTGACTTTC.